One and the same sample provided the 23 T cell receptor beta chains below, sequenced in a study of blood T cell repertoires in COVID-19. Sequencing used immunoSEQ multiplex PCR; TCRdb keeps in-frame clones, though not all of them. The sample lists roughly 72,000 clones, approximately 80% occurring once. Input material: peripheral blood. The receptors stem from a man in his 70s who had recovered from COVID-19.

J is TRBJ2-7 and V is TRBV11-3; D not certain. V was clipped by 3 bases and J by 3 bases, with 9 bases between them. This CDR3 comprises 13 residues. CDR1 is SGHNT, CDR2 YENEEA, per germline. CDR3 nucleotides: TGTGCCAGCAGCTTGCAGGTCCGCTACGAGCAGTACTTC. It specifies CASSLQVRYEQYF.

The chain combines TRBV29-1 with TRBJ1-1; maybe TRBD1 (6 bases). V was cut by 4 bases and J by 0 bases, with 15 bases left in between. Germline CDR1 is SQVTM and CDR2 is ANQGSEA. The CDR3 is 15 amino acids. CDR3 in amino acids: CSVVGAPSMNTEAFF. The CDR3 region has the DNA TGCAGCGTTGTGGGGGCCCCTTCCATGAACACTGAAGCTTTCTTT.

The chain's CDR3 is CASSWMLTSGGQETQYF. The CDR3 DNA reads as TGTGCCAGCAGTTGGATGCTGACTAGCGGGGGGCAAGAGACCCAGTACTTC. The chain is built from TRBV7-2 and TRBJ2-5; 13 bases are shared with TRBD2. Germline CDR1 is SGHTA and CDR2 is FQGNSA. The V segment lost 6 bases and the J segment 2 bases; nucleotides outside the gene matches: 9. The CDR3 totals 17 residues.

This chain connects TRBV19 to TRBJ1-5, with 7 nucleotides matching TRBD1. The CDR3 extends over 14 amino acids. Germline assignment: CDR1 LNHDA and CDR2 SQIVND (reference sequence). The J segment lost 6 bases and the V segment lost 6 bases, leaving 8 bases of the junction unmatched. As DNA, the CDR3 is TGTGCCAGTAGCAGCGACAGGGATCGTCAGCCCCAGCATTTT. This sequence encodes CASSSDRDRQPQHF.

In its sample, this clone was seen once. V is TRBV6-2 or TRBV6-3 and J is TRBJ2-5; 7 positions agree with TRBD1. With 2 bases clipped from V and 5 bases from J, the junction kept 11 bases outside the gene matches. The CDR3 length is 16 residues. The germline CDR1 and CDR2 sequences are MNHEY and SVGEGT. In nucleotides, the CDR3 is TGTGCCAGCAGTTACATTCGCGGACAGGTCACGGAGACCCAGTACTTC. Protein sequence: CASSYIRGQVTETQYF.

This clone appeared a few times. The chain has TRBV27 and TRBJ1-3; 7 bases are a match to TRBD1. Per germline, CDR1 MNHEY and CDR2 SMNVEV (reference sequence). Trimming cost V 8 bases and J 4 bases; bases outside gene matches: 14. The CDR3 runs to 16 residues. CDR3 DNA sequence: TGTGCCAGCCGACTGGCCAGGGGGTGTGTAGGAAACACCATATATTTT. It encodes CASRLARGCVGNTIYF.

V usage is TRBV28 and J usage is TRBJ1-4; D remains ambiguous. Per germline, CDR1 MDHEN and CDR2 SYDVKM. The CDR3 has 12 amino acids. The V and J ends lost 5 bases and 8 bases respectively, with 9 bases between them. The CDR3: CASSPLEEKLFF. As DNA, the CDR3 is TGTGCCAGCAGTCCCCTAGAGGAAAAACTGTTTTTT.

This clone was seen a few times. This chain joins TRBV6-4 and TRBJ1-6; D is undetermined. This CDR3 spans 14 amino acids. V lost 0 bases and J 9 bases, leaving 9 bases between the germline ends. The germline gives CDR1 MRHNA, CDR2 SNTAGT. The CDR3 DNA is TGTGCCAGCAGTGACTCGGAGGCGGGTTCACCCCTCCACTTT. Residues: CASSDSEAGSPLHF.

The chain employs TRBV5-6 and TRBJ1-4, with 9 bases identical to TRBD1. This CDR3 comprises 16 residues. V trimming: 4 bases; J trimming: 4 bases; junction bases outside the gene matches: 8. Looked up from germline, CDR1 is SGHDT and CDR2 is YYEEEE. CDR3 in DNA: TGTGCCAGCAGCCTCGACCCGGGACAGGGTAATGAAAAACTGTTTTTT. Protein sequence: CASSLDPGQGNEKLFF.

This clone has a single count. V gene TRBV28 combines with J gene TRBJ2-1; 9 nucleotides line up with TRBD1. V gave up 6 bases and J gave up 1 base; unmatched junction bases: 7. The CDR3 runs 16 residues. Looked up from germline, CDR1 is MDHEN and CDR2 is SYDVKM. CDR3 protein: CASSRSGTGSYNEQFF. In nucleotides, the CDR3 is TGTGCCAGCAGCCGCTCCGGGACAGGGTCCTACAATGAGCAGTTCTTC.

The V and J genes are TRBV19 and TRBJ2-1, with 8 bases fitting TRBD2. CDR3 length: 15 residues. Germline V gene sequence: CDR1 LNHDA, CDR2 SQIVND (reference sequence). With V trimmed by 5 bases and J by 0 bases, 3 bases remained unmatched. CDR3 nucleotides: TGTGCCAGTAGTCCGAGCGGGAGCTCCTACAATGAGCAGTTCTTC. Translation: CASSPSGSSYNEQFF.

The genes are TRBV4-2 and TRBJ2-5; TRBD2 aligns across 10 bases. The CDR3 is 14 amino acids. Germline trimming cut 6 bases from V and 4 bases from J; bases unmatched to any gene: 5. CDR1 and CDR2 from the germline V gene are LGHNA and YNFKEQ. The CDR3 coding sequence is TGTGCCAGCAGGGCTAGCGGGGGTAGAGAGACCCAGTACTTC. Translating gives CASRASGGRETQYF.

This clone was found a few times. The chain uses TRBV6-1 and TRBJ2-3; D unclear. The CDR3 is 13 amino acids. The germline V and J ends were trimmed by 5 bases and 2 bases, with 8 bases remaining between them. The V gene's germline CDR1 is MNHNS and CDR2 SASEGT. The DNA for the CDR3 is TGTGCCAGCAGTAACCTACCCACAGATACGCAGTATTTT. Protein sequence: CASSNLPTDTQYF.

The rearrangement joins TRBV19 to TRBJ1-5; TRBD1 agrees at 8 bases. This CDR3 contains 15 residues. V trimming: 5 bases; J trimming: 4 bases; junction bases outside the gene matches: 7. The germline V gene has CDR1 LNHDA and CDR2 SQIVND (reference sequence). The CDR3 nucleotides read TGTGCCAGTAGTGCGCGGCGGACAGGGAATCAGCCCCAGCATTTT. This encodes CASSARRTGNQPQHF.

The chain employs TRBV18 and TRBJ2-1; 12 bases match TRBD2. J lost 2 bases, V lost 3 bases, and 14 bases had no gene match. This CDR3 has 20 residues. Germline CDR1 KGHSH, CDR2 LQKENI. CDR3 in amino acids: CASSPLLLAGGGSAYNEQFF. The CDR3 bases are TGTGCCAGCTCACCGTTGTTACTAGCGGGGGGTGGTTCGGCCTACAATGAGCAGTTCTTC.

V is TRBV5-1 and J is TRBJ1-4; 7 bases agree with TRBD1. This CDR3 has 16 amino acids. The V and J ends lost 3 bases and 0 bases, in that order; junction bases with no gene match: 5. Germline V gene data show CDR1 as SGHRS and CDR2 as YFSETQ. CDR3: CASSSGQQTTNEKLFF. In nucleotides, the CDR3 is TGCGCCAGCAGCTCGGGACAGCAAACAACTAATGAAAAACTGTTTTTT.

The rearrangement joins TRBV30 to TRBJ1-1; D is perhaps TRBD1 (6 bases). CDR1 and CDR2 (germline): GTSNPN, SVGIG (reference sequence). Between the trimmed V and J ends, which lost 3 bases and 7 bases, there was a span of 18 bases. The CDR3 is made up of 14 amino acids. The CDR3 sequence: CAWSPPGTPHEAFF. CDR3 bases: TGTGCCTGGAGCCCACCCGGGACACCTCATGAAGCTTTCTTT.

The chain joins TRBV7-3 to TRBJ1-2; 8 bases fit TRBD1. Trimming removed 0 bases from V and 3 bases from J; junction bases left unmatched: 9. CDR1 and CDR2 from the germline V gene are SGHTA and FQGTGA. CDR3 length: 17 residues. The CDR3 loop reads CASSLTSAGGAYYGYTF. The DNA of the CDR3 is TGTGCCAGCAGCTTAACCTCGGCAGGGGGCGCCTACTATGGCTACACCTTC.

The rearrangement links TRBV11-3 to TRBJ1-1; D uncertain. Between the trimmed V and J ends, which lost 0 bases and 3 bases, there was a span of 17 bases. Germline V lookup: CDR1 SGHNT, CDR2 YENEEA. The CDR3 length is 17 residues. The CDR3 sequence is CASSLEKPGRSYTEAFF. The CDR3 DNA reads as TGTGCCAGCAGCTTAGAGAAGCCGGGTAGATCGTACACTGAAGCTTTCTTT.

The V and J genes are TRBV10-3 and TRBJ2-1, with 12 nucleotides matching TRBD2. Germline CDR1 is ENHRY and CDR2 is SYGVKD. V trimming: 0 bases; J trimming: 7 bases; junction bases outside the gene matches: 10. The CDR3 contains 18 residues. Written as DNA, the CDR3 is TGTGCCATCAGTGAGTCCCCAAGACTAGCGGGGGAGGAAAATGAGCAGTTCTTC. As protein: CAISESPRLAGEENEQFF.

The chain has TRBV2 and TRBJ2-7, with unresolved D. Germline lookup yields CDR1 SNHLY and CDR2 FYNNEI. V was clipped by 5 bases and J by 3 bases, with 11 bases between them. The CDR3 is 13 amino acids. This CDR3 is CASSLRQVYEQYF. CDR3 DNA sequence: TGTGCCAGCAGTCTCAGGCAGGTCTACGAGCAGTACTTC.

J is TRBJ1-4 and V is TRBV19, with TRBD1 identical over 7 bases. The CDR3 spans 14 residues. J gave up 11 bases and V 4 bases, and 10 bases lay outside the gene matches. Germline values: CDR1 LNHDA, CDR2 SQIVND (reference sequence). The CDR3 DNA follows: TGTGCCAGTAGTAGCGGAGGGGGCGCGTGGAAACTGTTTTTT. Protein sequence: CASSSGGGAWKLFF.

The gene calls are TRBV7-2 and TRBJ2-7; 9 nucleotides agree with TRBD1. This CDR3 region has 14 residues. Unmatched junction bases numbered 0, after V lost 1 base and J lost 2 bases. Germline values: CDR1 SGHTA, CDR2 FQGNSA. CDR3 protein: CASSLGTGAYEQYF. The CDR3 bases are TGTGCCAGCAGCTTAGGGACAGGGGCCTACGAGCAGTACTTC.